Sequencing of this TCR beta chain was carried out in a study of blood T cell repertoires in COVID-19. Authors' analysis steps: Amplification of reference gene primers was used by the study to estimate nucleated cell counts. TCRdb's copy holds only in-frame clones and misses some; the assay was immunoSEQ multiplex PCR. V and J calls and clone size are those listed in that table; D and trimming were worked out from the DNA. The sample lists about 200,000 clones, about 88% seen once, with roughly 19% in the top ten. Patients at the Seattle site were enrolled during active infection and followed longitudinally. The CDR3 covers 16 residues. V lost 3 bases, J lost 6 bases, and 9 bases stayed unmatched. The germline CDR1 and CDR2 sequences are SGHTA and FQGTGA.

The chain is built from TRBV7-3 and TRBJ2-3; 10 bases align to TRBD2. The source of this sequence is a man aged 50 to 60 with COVID-19, enrolled during active disease. The sequenced sample consisted of peripheral blood. CDR3 residues: CASSLGGLAGADTQYF. The CDR3 coding sequence is TGTGCCAGCAGCTTGGGCGGGCTAGCGGGGGCTGATACGCAGTATTTT.